The clone carrying this T cell receptor beta chain was recorded once. These data are taken from a study of blood T cell repertoires in COVID-19. J was trimmed by 5 bases and V by 0 bases; bases with no gene match: 6. Germline assignment: CDR1 LGHNA and CDR2 YSLEER. This CDR3 is 16 amino acids long. Data came from immunoSEQ multiplex PCR; TCRdb stores just in-frame clones and leaves some out. The data show about 270,000 clones, about 87% seen once. The clonotype originates from a woman younger than 45 with acute COVID-19. The chain couples TRBV4-3 to TRBJ2-7; 11 nucleotides agree with TRBD1. The sequenced sample was PBMCs or T cells enriched from blood (not recorded which). This CDR3 reads CASSQDGTGGFNEQYF. The CDR3 nucleotides read TGCGCCAGCAGCCAAGACGGGACAGGGGGATTTAACGAGCAGTACTTC.